This T cell receptor (beta chain) was recovered during a study of blood T cell repertoires in COVID-19. Study as a whole: T cells, B-cell-depleted T cells, or PBMCs supplied cDNA or gDNA.

V was trimmed by 3 bases and J by 6 bases, leaving 17 bases between them. The CDR3 has 15 residues. Data came from immunoSEQ multiplex PCR; TCRdb stores just in-frame clones and leaves some out. The sample lists over 100,000 clones; approximately 83% were seen once. Material for sequencing was peripheral blood. The chain couples TRBV23-1 to TRBJ1-2, with D maybe TRBD1 (5 bases). TRBV23-1 has ORF status, its function being uncertain. This receptor was obtained from a woman between 70 and 85 years old with acute or convalescent COVID-19. The CDR3 sequence: CASSQGGDRPNGYTF. The CDR3 DNA is TGCGCCAGCAGTCAGGGCGGGGACCGCCCGAATGGCTACACCTTC.